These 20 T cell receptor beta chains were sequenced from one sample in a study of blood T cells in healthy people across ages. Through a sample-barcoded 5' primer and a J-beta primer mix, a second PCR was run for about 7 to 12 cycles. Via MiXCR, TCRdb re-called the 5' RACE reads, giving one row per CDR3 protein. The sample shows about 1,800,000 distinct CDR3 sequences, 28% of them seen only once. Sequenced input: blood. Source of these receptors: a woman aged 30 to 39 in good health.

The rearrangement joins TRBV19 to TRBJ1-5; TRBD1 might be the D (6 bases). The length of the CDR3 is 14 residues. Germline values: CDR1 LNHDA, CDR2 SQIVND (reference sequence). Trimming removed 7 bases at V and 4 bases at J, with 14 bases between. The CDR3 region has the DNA TGTGCCAGTAAGGTGGCAGGGGTAAATCAGCCCCAGCATTTT. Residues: CASKVAGVNQPQHF. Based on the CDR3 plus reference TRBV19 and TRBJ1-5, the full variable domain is DGGITQSPKYLFRKEGQNVTLSCEQNLNHDAMYWYRQDPGQGLRLIYYSQIVNDFQKGDIAEGYSVSREKKESFPLTVTSAQKNPTAFYLCASKVAGVNQPQHFGDGTRLSIL.

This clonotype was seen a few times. The CDR3 is CASGDQGHKAFF. As DNA, the CDR3 is TGTGCCAGCGGAGACCAGGGACATAAAGCTTTCTTT. The V gene is TRBV28, the J gene TRBJ1-1; possibly TRBD1 for D (6 bases). From germline, CDR1 is MDHEN and CDR2 SYDVKM. The CDR3 runs to 12 residues. V gave up 8 bases and J gave up 9 bases, with 16 bases separating them.

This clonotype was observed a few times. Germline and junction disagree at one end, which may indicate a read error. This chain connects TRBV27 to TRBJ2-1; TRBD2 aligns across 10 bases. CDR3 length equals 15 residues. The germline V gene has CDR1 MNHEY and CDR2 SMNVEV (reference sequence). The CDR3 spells CASSGRTSGFNEQFF. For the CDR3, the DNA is TGTGCCAGCAGTGGGAGGACTAGCGGCTTTAATGAGCAGTTCTTT.

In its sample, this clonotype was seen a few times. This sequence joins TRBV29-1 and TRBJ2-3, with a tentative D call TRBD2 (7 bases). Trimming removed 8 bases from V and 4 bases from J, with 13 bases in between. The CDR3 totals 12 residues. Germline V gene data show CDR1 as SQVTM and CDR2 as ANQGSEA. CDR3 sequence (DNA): TGCAGCAGGGGGGGCGATGCAGATACGCAGTATTTT. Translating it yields CSRGGDADTQYF.

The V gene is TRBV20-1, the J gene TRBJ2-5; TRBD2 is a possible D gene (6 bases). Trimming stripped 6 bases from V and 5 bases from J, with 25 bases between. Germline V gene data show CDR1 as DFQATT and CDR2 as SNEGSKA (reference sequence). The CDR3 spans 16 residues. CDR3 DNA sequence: TGCAGTGCCAGGGTAGCGTGGAGGGCGAAGGGGGAGACCCAGTACTTC. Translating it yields CSARVAWRAKGETQYF.

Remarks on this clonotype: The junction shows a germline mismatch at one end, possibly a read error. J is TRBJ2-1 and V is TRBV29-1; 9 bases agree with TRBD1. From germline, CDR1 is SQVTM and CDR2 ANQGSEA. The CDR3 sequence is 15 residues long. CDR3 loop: CSVEDRDRALDGQFF. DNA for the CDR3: TGCAGCGTCGAAGACCGGGACAGGGCTTTGGATGGGCAGTTCTTC.

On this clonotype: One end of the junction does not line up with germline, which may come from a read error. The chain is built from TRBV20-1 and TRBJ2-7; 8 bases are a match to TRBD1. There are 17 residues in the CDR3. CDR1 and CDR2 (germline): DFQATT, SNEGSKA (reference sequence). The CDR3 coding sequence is TGCGGTGCTAGAGATCTTTCAGGGGGCACGCTCTCCTACGAGCAGTACTTC. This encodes CGARDLSGGTLSYEQYF.

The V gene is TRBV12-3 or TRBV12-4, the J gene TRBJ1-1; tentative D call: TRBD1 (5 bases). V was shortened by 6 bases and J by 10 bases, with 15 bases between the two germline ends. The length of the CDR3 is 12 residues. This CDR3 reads CASRDGEGSAFF. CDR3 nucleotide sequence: TGTGCCAGCAGAGACGGGGAGGGGTCAGCTTTCTTT.

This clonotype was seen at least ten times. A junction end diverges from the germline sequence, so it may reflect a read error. The CDR3 region has the DNA TGCGCCAGCAGCCCTGGGACAGTCGCAACTAATGAAAAACTGTTTTTT. Encoded protein: CASSPGTVATNEKLFF. The chain employs TRBV12-3 or TRBV12-4 and TRBJ1-4; TRBD1 matches at 7 bases. This CDR3 has 16 amino acids.

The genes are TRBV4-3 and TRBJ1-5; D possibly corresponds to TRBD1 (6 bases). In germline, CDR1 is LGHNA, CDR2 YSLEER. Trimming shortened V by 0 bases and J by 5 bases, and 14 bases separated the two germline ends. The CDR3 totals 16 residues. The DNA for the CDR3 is TGCGCCAGCAGCCAAGAAGCCAGGACAGACTATCAGCCCCAGCATTTT. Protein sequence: CASSQEARTDYQPQHF.

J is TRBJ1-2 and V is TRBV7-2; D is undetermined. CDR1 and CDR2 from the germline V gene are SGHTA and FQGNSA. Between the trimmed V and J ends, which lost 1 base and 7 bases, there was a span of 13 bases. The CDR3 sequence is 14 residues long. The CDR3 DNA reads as TGTGCCAGCAGCTTAGACCTGCAGTCTTCTGGCTACACCTTC. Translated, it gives CASSLDLQSSGYTF.

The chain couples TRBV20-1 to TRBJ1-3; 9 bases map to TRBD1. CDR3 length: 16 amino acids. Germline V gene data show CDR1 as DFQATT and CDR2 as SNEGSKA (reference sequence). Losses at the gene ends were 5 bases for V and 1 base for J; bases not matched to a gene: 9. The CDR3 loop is CSARGTGLGSGNTIYF. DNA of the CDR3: TGCAGTGCTCGGGGGACAGGGCTCGGATCTGGAAACACCATATATTTT.

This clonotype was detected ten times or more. CDR3 protein: CASTLGLAINNEQFF. The DNA of the CDR3 is TGTGCCAGCACCCTGGGACTAGCGATTAACAATGAGCAGTTCTTC. The chain couples TRBV12-3 or TRBV12-4 to TRBJ2-1; TRBD2 matches 10 bases. The CDR3 contains 15 residues. Trimming at V came to 7 bases and at J to 5 bases, leaving 8 bases not matched to a gene.

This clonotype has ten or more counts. This CDR3 reads CASSYSWTSGRRFGKNIQYF. CDR3 DNA: TGTGCCAGCAGTTACTCTTGGACTAGCGGGAGACGCTTTGGCAAAAACATTCAGTACTTC. V is TRBV6-5 and J is TRBJ2-4, with 13 bases lining up with TRBD2. The V segment lost 0 bases and the J segment 3 bases; nucleotides outside the gene matches: 11. Per germline, CDR1 MNHEY and CDR2 SVGAGI. The CDR3 is made up of 20 amino acids.

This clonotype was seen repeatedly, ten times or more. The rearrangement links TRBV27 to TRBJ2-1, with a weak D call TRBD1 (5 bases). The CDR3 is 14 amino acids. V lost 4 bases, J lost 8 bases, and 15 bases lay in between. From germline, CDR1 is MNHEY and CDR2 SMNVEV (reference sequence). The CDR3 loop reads CASSSLDSSYEQFF. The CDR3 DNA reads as TGTGCCAGCAGTTCCTTAGACAGTAGCTATGAGCAGTTCTTC.

The CDR3 DNA reads as TGCGCCAGCAGCAAGGACGGGACGAACACCGGGGAGCTGTTTTTT. As protein: CASSKDGTNTGELFF. This chain uses TRBV5-1 with TRBJ2-2; a possible D gene is TRBD2 (5 bases). With 4 bases removed from V and 0 bases from J, the gap between germline ends came to 10 bases. Germline V lookup: CDR1 SGHRS, CDR2 YFSETQ. CDR3 length: 15 residues.

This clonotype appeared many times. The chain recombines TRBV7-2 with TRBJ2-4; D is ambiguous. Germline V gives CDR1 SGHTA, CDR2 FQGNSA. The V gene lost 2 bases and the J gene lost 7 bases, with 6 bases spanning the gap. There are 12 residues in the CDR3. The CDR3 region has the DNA TGTGCCAGCAGCTTAACTTCGAACATTCAGTACTTC. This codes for CASSLTSNIQYF. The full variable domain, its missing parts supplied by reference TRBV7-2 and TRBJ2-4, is GAGVSQSPSNKVTEKGKDVELRCDPISGHTALYWYRQSLGQGLEFLIYFQGNSAPDKSGLPSDRFSAERTGGSVSTLTIQRTQQEDSAVYLCASSLTSNIQYFGAGTRLSVL.

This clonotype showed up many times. The CDR3 DNA sequence: TGCGCCAGCAGCTTAGGACCGGAGGAACCTCCGTCCGGCTACACCTTC. Its protein is CASSLGPEEPPSGYTF. The chain carries TRBV4-3 and TRBJ1-2; no clear D. The CDR3 is made up of 16 amino acids. CDR1 is LGHNA and CDR2 is YSLEER in the germline V gene. Trimming removed 5 bases from V and 8 bases from J, with 24 bases in between.

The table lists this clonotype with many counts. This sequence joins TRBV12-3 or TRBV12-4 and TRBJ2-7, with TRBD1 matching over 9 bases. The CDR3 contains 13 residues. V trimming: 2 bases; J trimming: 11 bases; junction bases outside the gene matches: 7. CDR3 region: CASSLTRRDREYF. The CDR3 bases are TGTGCCAGCAGTTTAACCCGCCGGGACAGGGAGTACTTC.

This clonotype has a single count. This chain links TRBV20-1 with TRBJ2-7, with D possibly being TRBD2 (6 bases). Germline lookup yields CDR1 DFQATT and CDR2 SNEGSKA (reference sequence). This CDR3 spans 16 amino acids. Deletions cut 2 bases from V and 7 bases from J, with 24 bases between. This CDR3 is CSARPLSGPTYNEQYF. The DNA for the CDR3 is TGCAGTGCTAGACCCCTTAGCGGTCCTACCTACAATGAGCAGTACTTC.